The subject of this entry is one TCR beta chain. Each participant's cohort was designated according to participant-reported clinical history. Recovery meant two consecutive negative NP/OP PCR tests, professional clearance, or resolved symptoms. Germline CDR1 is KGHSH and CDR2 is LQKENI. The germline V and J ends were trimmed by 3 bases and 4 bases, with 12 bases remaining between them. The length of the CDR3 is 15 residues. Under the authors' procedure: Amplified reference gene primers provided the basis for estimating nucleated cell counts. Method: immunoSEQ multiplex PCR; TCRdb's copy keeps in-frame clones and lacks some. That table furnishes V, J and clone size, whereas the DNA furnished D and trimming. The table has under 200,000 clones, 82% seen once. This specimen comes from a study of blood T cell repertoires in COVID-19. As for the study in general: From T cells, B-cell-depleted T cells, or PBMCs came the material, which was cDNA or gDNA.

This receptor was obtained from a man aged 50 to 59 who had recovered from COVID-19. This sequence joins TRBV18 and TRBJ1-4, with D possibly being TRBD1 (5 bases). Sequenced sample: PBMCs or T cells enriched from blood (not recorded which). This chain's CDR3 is CASSPSTAYNEKLFF. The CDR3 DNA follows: TGTGCCAGCTCACCTTCGACAGCCTATAATGAAAAACTGTTTTTT.